The 28 T cell receptor beta chains listed next were all sequenced from one sample in a study of vaccination and CD4 T cells after COVID-19. Treatment in this sample: roughly 11-day PBMC culture with coronavirus spike peptide pools or control peptides (ViraFEST assay). With the Oncomine TCR Beta short-read assay, DNA from cultured CD4+ T cells was sequenced. From the PCR reads, TCRdb called clonotypes with MiXCR, one entry per CDR3 protein. The data contain about 4,400 distinct CDR3 sequences, 37% of them seen just once; the ten biggest clones take up over 50%. No antigens are known for them. The source material was CD4+ T cells from blood, cultured in vitro, sampled after SARS-CoV-2 vaccination. These receptors were collected from a human donor who had recovered from COVID-19.

This chain links TRBV7-9 with TRBJ2-5; weak D call: TRBD2 (5 bases). This CDR3 is 15 amino acids long. Germline V gives CDR1 SEHNR, CDR2 FQNEAQ (reference sequence). Deletions cut 3 bases from V and 2 bases from J, with 13 bases between. The CDR3 bases are TGTGCCAGCAGCTTCGGGGAGTGGCGGCAAGAGACCCAGTACTTC. Protein product: CASSFGEWRQETQYF.

The gene calls are TRBV11-2 and TRBJ1-6; D is ambiguous. V gave up 7 bases and J gave up 8 bases, with 18 bases separating them. This CDR3 has 15 amino acids. CDR1 SGHAT and CDR2 FQNNGV come from the germline V gene. The CDR3 loop reads CASKPPGSPDSPLHF. The CDR3 DNA reads TGTGCCAGCAAGCCTCCGGGGTCCCCGGATTCACCCCTCCACTTT.

Only one count was recorded for this clonotype. The chain recombines TRBV10-3 with TRBJ2-7; the D gene could be TRBD1 or TRBD2 (5 bases each). V lost 3 bases and J lost 0, with 15 bases in between. The CDR3 sequence is 16 residues long. Germline V gene data show CDR1 as ENHRY and CDR2 as SYGVKD. The CDR3 nucleotides are TGTGCCATCAGTGATCGGACCGGGACGTACTCCTACGAGCAGTACTTC. The encoded protein is CAISDRTGTYSYEQYF.

This clonotype appeared a few times. The chain carries TRBV6-1 and TRBJ1-1; TRBD1 matches at 9 bases. CDR1 and CDR2 from the germline V gene are MNHNS and SASEGT. V gave up 6 bases and J gave up 5 bases; unmatched junction bases: 4. The length of the CDR3 is 13 residues. CDR3 bases: TGTGCCAGCAGCCTGGACAGGGGAACTGAAGCTTTCTTT. This gives the protein CASSLDRGTEAFF.

This chain connects TRBV20-1 to TRBJ2-5; 10 bases are a match to TRBD2. The V gene end was trimmed by 3 bases and the J gene end by 1 base; junction bases not matched to a gene: 11. CDR3 length: 17 amino acids. Germline CDR1 DFQATT, CDR2 SNEGSKA (reference sequence). Here the CDR3 reads CSASNWLAGESQETQYF. CDR3 nucleotide sequence: TGCAGTGCTAGTAATTGGCTAGCGGGAGAAAGCCAAGAGACCCAGTACTTC.

The chain joins TRBV6-2 or TRBV6-3 to TRBJ1-1; 7 bases match TRBD1. The germline V gene has CDR1 MNHEY and CDR2 SVGEGT. V lost 6 bases to trimming and J lost 3 bases; unmatched junction nucleotides: 7. This CDR3 comprises 14 residues. CDR3 bases: TGTGCCAGCAGATCCAGGGGGGGGGACACTGAAGCTTTCTTT. Translated: CASRSRGGDTEAFF.

This clonotype was recorded a few times. The V and J genes are TRBV20-1 and TRBJ1-2, with 9 bases that match TRBD1. CDR3 size: 13 residues. Unmatched junction bases numbered 4, after V lost 5 bases and J lost 3 bases. CDR1 DFQATT and CDR2 SNEGSKA come from the germline V gene (reference sequence). The CDR3 loop reads CSALRTGDYGYTF. The CDR3 DNA is TGCAGTGCTCTGCGGACAGGGGACTATGGCTACACCTTC.

This clonotype was recorded a few times. V is TRBV7-2 and J is TRBJ2-1; D is perhaps TRBD2 (6 bases). The germline V and J ends were trimmed by 1 base and 15 bases, with 16 bases remaining between them. In germline, CDR1 is SGHTA, CDR2 FQGNSA. This CDR3 region has 13 residues. The CDR3 DNA sequence: TGTGCCAGCAGCTTAGGGTCGGGGTCGCGGGGGTTCTTC. Its translation: CASSLGSGSRGFF.

V is TRBV10-2 and J is TRBJ1-1; D is undetermined. Trimming cost V 7 bases and J 1 base, with 7 bases left between them. The germline V gene has CDR1 WSHSY and CDR2 SAAADI. The length of the CDR3 is 12 residues. CDR3 protein: CASNRGNTEAFF. In DNA form, the CDR3 reads TGCGCCAGCAACCGGGGGAACACTGAAGCTTTCTTT.

This clonotype was picked up a small number of times. Here the CDR3 DNA reads TGTGCCAGTAGTAACCCGACAGGGACGCCCGGGGAGCTGTTTTTT. Translated, it gives CASSNPTGTPGELFF. The chain couples TRBV19 to TRBJ2-2; 7 bases are shared with TRBD1. With 4 bases clipped from V and 6 bases from J, the junction kept 8 bases outside the gene matches. This CDR3 contains 15 residues. Germline V gene sequence: CDR1 LNHDA, CDR2 SQIVND (reference sequence).

J is TRBJ1-2 and V is TRBV12-3 or TRBV12-4, with 9 nucleotides matching TRBD1. The CDR3 covers 15 residues. V trimming: 2 bases; J trimming: 7 bases; junction bases outside the gene matches: 8. CDR3 amino acids: CASSLINRGRVGYTF. The CDR3 DNA reads as TGTGCCAGCAGTTTAATTAACAGGGGGCGTGTTGGCTACACCTTC.

The chain uses TRBV7-3 and TRBJ2-1, with 7 bases matching TRBD2. The ends lost 5 bases at V and 5 bases at J; junction bases unmatched: 12. The CDR3 length is 16 residues. The germline gives CDR1 SGHTA, CDR2 FQGTGA. The CDR3, as DNA: TGTGCCAGCAGCATCGGTGGGGCGGGAGTTAACAATGAGCAGTTCTTC. This translates into CASSIGGAGVNNEQFF.

This clonotype was detected a few times. The V and J genes are TRBV7-2 and TRBJ2-3; possibly TRBD1 for D (5 bases). The CDR3 runs to 15 residues. V dropped 5 bases and J dropped 3 bases, with 15 bases sitting between them. Germline loops: CDR1 SGHTA, CDR2 FQGNSA. The CDR3 DNA follows: TGTGCCAGCAGCAGAGACGGCAGGGTTACAGATACGCAGTATTTT. This gives the protein CASSRDGRVTDTQYF.

This clonotype appeared once. The chain carries TRBV20-1 and TRBJ1-6; D remains ambiguous. CDR1 and CDR2 (germline): DFQATT, SNEGSKA (reference sequence). Trimming pared 6 bases from V and 6 bases from J, leaving 15 bases between. This CDR3 comprises 14 residues. The CDR3 bases are TGCAGTGCCCGAACCGAGGCGCTTAATTCACCCCTCCACTTT. Its translation is CSARTEALNSPLHF.

This clonotype has just a few counts. The rearrangement uses TRBV27 and TRBJ1-2; TRBD1 aligns across 7 bases. Germline assignment: CDR1 MNHEY and CDR2 SMNVEV (reference sequence). The CDR3 extends over 13 amino acids. The trim removed 5 bases at V and 7 bases at J, leaving 7 bases unmatched. The CDR3 DNA follows: TGTGCCAGCAGTATCGACAGGGCAGGTGGCTACACCTTC. Translation gives CASSIDRAGGYTF.

The V gene is TRBV7-9, the J gene TRBJ2-7; 8 positions agree with TRBD2. This CDR3 is built from 14 residues. Losses at the gene ends were 5 bases for V and 7 bases for J; bases not matched to a gene: 10. Germline V gene sequence: CDR1 SEHNR, CDR2 FQNEAQ (reference sequence). The CDR3 nucleotides are TGTGCCAGCAGCCTCGAGATGGGCGGGGGGGAGCAGTACTTC. Protein sequence: CASSLEMGGGEQYF.

This clonotype has more than one count but fewer than ten. This sequence joins TRBV20-1 and TRBJ1-1; 10 bases line up with TRBD1. V lost 1 base to trimming and J lost 4 bases; unmatched junction nucleotides: 18. Germline CDR1 DFQATT, CDR2 SNEGSKA (reference sequence). This CDR3 has 19 amino acids. The CDR3 protein is CSARAQSFRQGAPFTEAFF. As DNA, the CDR3 is TGCAGTGCTAGAGCGCAATCGTTCCGACAGGGGGCCCCATTCACTGAAGCTTTCTTT.

The chain carries TRBV7-9 and TRBJ2-2; D unclear. CDR1 is SEHNR and CDR2 is FQNEAQ in the germline V gene (reference sequence). CDR3 length: 14 amino acids. Trimming pared 5 bases from V and 1 base from J, leaving 8 bases between. CDR3 sequence: CASSHNRNTGELFF. The CDR3 nucleotides are TGTGCCAGCAGCCACAACAGGAACACCGGGGAGCTGTTTTTT.

By share of the sample, this clonotype is medium-sized (0.01 to 0.1%). The chain is built from TRBV28 and TRBJ1-2, with TRBD1 matching 9 bases. Unmatched junction bases numbered 10, after V lost 7 bases and J lost 7 bases. The CDR3 runs to 14 residues. Germline V gene lookup returns CDR1 MDHEN and CDR2 SYDVKM. CDR3 bases: TGTGCCAGCACCATACAGGGGGCTCCCGTTGGCTACACCTTC. Protein sequence: CASTIQGAPVGYTF.

The count of this clonotype is one. CDR3 bases: TGTGCTACCGGGTCGGGGGCAGAAGGGAACACTGAAGCTTTCTTT. This encodes CATGSGAEGNTEAFF. The chain recombines TRBV12-5 with TRBJ1-1, with D tentatively TRBD1 (6 bases). CDR1 is LGHNT and CDR2 is FRNRAP in the germline V gene. The V and J ends lost 10 bases and 1 base respectively, with 19 bases between them. The CDR3 loop spans 15 amino acids.

This clonotype has more than one count but fewer than ten. This sequence joins TRBV30 and TRBJ1-1, with D perhaps matching TRBD1 (6 bases). Between the trimmed V and J ends, which lost 3 bases and 2 bases, there was a span of 13 bases. Germline V gene lookup returns CDR1 GTSNPN and CDR2 SVGIG (reference sequence). The length of the CDR3 is 14 residues. CDR3 region: CAWSRGRSNTEAFF. The DNA of the CDR3 is TGTGCCTGGAGCCGGGGGCGGTCTAACACTGAAGCTTTCTTT. Combining the CDR3 with reference TRBV30 and TRBJ1-1 gives the whole variable domain SQTIHQWPATLVQPVGSPLSLECTVEGTSNPNLYWYRQAAGRGLQLLFYSVGIGQISSEVPQNLSASRPQDRQFILSSKKLLLSDSGFYLCAWSRGRSNTEAFFGQGTRLTVV.

This rearrangement joins TRBV28 to TRBJ2-2, with TRBD1 identical over 9 bases. This CDR3 comprises 17 residues. V trimming: 2 bases; J trimming: 0 bases; junction bases outside the gene matches: 4. Germline assignment: CDR1 MDHEN and CDR2 SYDVKM. The DNA for the CDR3 is TGTGCCAGCAGTTTAGACAGGGGGTTTACGAACACCGGGGAGCTGTTTTTT. Residues: CASSLDRGFTNTGELFF.

This clonotype was counted between two and nine times. This chain joins TRBV28 and TRBJ1-2; TRBD1 aligns across 9 bases. The ends lost 6 bases at V and 4 bases at J; junction bases unmatched: 9. There are 15 residues in the CDR3. Germline V gene data show CDR1 as MDHEN and CDR2 as SYDVKM. CDR3: CASRSTGGDSYGYTF. The CDR3 nucleotides read TGTGCCAGCAGATCTACAGGGGGCGATAGCTATGGCTACACCTTC.

This sequence joins TRBV7-2 and TRBJ1-1; 7 bases agree with TRBD1. CDR3 length: 14 residues. Germline loops: CDR1 SGHTA, CDR2 FQGNSA. J was trimmed by 0 bases and V by 3 bases; bases with no gene match: 1. CDR3: CASSFTGVNTEAFF. The CDR3 coding sequence is TGTGCCAGCAGCTTCACAGGGGTGAACACTGAAGCTTTCTTT.

This chain joins TRBV19 and TRBJ1-2, with unresolved D. CDR3 length: 14 amino acids. The germline V gene has CDR1 LNHDA and CDR2 SQIVND (reference sequence). Trimming removed 6 bases at V and 4 bases at J, with 15 bases between. CDR3 DNA: TGTGCCAGTAGAGACGACAACCACCTCTATGGCTACACCTTC. This encodes CASRDDNHLYGYTF.

CDR3 DNA: TGTGCCAGCAGTTACTCGGGGTTCTACGAGCAGTACTTC. Translation gives CASSYSGFYEQYF. The chain combines TRBV12-3 or TRBV12-4 with TRBJ2-7, with a weak D call TRBD2 (5 bases). The CDR3 length is 13 residues. The V and J ends lost 4 bases and 3 bases respectively, with 10 bases between them.

The chain has TRBV20-1 and TRBJ2-7, with 11 bases that match TRBD2. The V gene end was trimmed by 4 bases and the J gene end by 7 bases; junction bases not matched to a gene: 6. The germline V gene encodes CDR1 DFQATT and CDR2 SNEGSKA (reference sequence). This CDR3 contains 13 residues. Here the CDR3 reads CSATPRLAGEQYF. The DNA for the CDR3 is TGCAGTGCTACCCCTCGACTAGCGGGGGAGCAGTACTTC.

This clonotype was seen more than once but under ten times. The chain employs TRBV2 and TRBJ1-6; TRBD1 aligns across 9 bases. Per germline, CDR1 SNHLY and CDR2 FYNNEI. Trimming removed 5 bases from V and 5 bases from J; junction bases left unmatched: 7. The CDR3 has 16 residues. CDR3 loop: CASSFTTGGNNSPLHF. CDR3 DNA: TGTGCCAGCAGTTTTACGACAGGGGGAAATAATTCACCCCTCCACTTT.